This TCR beta chain originates from a study of T cell repertoires in cytomegalovirus infection. Overall study: Both a matching HLA type and CMV infection were indicated by public TCR beta signatures. Study-wide results and limits: CMV carriers having the relevant HLA were flagged by cumulative public TCR beta family frequency.

CDR1 is SNHLY, CDR2 FYNNEI, per germline. The CDR3 extends over 15 amino acids. The J segment lost 2 bases and the V segment lost 8 bases, leaving 9 bases of the junction unmatched. TCRdb redid the calling of the reads with MiXCR, one entry per CDR3 protein. Of some 400,000 distinct CDR3 sequences listed, roughly 18% are singletons. Notes on this clonotype: The antigen is undetermined.

The sequence came from a human donor in good health (CMV status not recorded). Some clones in this sample may be carry-over from other donors' samples. What was sequenced was PBMCs. V and J are TRBV2 and TRBJ2-1; 7 bases are a match to TRBD2. CDR3: CASLREAGTYNEQFF. CDR3 sequence (DNA): TGTGCCAGCCTCCGGGAGGCAGGGACCTACAATGAGCAGTTCTTC.